This TCR beta chain was recovered during a study of blood T cell repertoires in COVID-19. Study in general: Some COVID-19 samples were acute and others convalescent; all came from the United States, Italy and Spain. From T cells, B-cell-depleted T cells, or PBMCs came the material, which was cDNA or gDNA.

Germline V gene data show CDR1 as MNHEY and CDR2 as SMNVEV (reference sequence). This CDR3 has 15 residues. The V and J ends lost 1 base and 4 bases respectively, with 13 bases between them. Authors' data handling: Estimates of nucleated cell counts were drawn from the amplification of reference gene primers. This table comes from immunoSEQ multiplex PCR, and its TCRdb copy is limited to in-frame clones, with some not included. Clone size and the V and J calls come from that table; the DNA yielded D and trimming. The table lists over 300,000 clones, 90% of them singletons. The receptor was derived from a man between 18 and 35 years old with active or convalescent COVID-19. Sequencing used peripheral blood. V gene TRBV27 combines with J gene TRBJ1-2; perhaps TRBD1 as D (6 bases). The CDR3 protein is CASSLFPGEGYGYTF. CDR3 DNA sequence: TGTGCCAGCAGTTTATTCCCAGGGGAGGGCTATGGCTACACCTTC.